This TCR beta chain was found in a study of siplizumab effects on memory and regulatory T cells. Per-sample assaying covered 85,000 to 100,000 TCR templates. Generated by immunoSEQ multiplex PCR, the TCRdb table keeps only in-frame clones and is missing some. The sample shows around 86,000 clones, nearly 95% of them seen only once. Study results and limitations: Contribution to the alloresponse seemed major for naive T cells, which also seemed more diverse than memory cells. Alloreactive sequences tracing back to unstimulated CD4+ memory cells fell significantly with siplizumab. The suppressive capacity of proliferating Tregs from siplizumab cultures remained unconfirmed.

Points on this clone: The antigen is undetermined.

Germline CDR1 reads MNHEY; CDR2 reads SMNVEV (reference sequence). Trimming cost V 6 bases and J 4 bases, with 12 bases left between them. CDR3 length: 14 residues. The specimen was non-Treg CD4+ T cells sorted from blood. The sequence was obtained from a human donor in good health. This sequence joins TRBV27 and TRBJ2-2; maybe TRBD1 (6 bases). The CDR3, as DNA: TGTGCCAGCAGCCGGGACACAGTCACCGGGGAGCTGTTTTTT. This gives the protein CASSRDTVTGELFF.